This T cell receptor beta chain was documented in a study of T-cell reconstitution after alpha-beta-depleted transplantation in children. Overall study results and limits: Diversity and T-cell counts at one year after transplant derived mostly from new T cells. Some patients' high day-60 TCRbeta diversity was traced to surviving recipient T cells and thymic progenitors. Reportedly, only several hundred clones from non-depleted graft cells drove alpha-beta T-cell counts at about two months.

Germline lookup yields CDR1 SGHTA and CDR2 FQGNSA. 17 amino acids form the CDR3, both terminal residues included. This clonotype was recorded at least ten times. The antigen remains unidentified. The DNA is omitted, as the CDR3 cannot be located on it reliably, and the CDR3 follows TCRdb's listing. Unique molecular identifiers were used to barcode this TCRbeta library. TCRdb reanalysed the PCR reads using MiXCR and keeps one entry per CDR3 protein. Counted here are fewer than 550,000 distinct CDR3 sequences, roughly a tenth occurring once; the ten biggest clones make up 2%. The TCR was taken from a child younger than 10 with inherited bone marrow failure, due to receive a stem cell transplant. The starting material was PBMCs, obtained before TCRalphabeta/CD19-depleted stem cell transplant. J is TRBJ2-2 and V is TRBV7-2; the table gives TRBD1 as D, unverified against the DNA. The CDR3 reads CASSLRAGGFGAGELFF.